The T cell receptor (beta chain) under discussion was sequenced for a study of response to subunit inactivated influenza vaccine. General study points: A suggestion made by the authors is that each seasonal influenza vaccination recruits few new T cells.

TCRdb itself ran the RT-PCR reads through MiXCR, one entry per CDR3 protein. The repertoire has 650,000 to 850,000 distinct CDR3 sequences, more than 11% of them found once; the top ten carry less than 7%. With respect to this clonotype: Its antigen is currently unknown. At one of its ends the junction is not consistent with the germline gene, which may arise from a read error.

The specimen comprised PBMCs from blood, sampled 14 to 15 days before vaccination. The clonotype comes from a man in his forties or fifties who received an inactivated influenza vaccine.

CDR3 protein: CDSSQNRGFTGELFF. CDR3 DNA: TGCGACAGCAGCCAGAACCGGGGGTTCACCGGGGAGCTGTTTTTT. The chain is built from TRBV4-3 and TRBJ2-2, with D maybe TRBD2 (6 bases). CDR1 is LGHNA, CDR2 YSLEER, per germline. The CDR3 length is 15 residues.